The sequence of this T cell receptor (beta chain) was determined in a study of T cell repertoires in cytomegalovirus infection. Study background: HLA-C-restricted CMV epitopes, recently identified, and well-studied HLA-B-restricted ones were used by the study. Both CMV infection and a matching HLA type were indicated by public TCR beta signatures.

TCRdb reprocessed the reads via MiXCR and lists one record per CDR3 protein. The sample lists some 590,000 distinct CDR3 sequences; about 40% were seen once. Findings and caveats of the study: Carriers of CMV plus the relevant HLA were identified by cumulative public TCR beta family frequency. In two of eight donors, the top clonotype was HLA-C-restricted CMV-specific.

The germline V gene has CDR1 LNHNV and CDR2 YYDKDF (reference sequence). The CDR3 consists of 14 residues. V was clipped by 3 bases and J by 5 bases, with 11 bases between them. This clonotype was seen a single time. Its specificity is not known. The chain employs TRBV15 and TRBJ1-5; D perhaps matches TRBD1 (5 bases). Sequences were derived from cultured PBMCs, sampled from culture after CMV antigen stimulation. The source of this sequence is a human donor in good health (CMV status not recorded). Some clones in this sample may be carry-over from other donors' samples. Written as DNA, the CDR3 is TGTGCCACCAGCAGGGGCGGAGGGGATCAGCCCCAGCATTTT. Its translation is CATSRGGGDQPQHF. Drawing the rest from reference TRBV15 and TRBJ1-5, the complete variable domain is DAMVIQNPRYQVTQFGKPVTLSCSQTLNHNVMYWYQQKSSQAPKLLFHYYDKDFNNEADTPDNFQSRRPNTSFCFLDIRSPGLGDTAMYLCATSRGGGDQPQHFGDGTRLSIL.